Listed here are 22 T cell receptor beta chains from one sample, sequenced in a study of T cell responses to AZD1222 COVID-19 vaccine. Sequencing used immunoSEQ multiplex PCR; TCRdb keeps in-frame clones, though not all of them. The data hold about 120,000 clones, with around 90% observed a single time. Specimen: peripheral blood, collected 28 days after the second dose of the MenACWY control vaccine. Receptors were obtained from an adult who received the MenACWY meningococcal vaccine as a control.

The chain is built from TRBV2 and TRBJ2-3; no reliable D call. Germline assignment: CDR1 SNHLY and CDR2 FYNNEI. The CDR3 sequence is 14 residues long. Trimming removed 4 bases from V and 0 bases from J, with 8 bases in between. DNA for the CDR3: TGTGCCAGCAGTGGCTTGTTCAGCACAGATACGCAGTATTTT. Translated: CASSGLFSTDTQYF. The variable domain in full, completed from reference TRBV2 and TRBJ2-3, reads EPEVTQTPSHQVTQMGQEVILRCVPISNHLYFYWYRQILGQKVEFLVSFYNNEISEKSEIFDDQFSVERPDGSNFTLKIRSTKLEDSAMYFCASSGLFSTDTQYFGPGTRLTVL.

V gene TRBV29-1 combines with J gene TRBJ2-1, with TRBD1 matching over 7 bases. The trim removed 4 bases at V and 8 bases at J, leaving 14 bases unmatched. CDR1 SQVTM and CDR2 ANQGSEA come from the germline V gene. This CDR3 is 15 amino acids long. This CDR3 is CSVVGGEGNWDEQFF. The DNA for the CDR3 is TGCAGCGTTGTAGGGGGCGAGGGAAACTGGGATGAGCAGTTCTTC.

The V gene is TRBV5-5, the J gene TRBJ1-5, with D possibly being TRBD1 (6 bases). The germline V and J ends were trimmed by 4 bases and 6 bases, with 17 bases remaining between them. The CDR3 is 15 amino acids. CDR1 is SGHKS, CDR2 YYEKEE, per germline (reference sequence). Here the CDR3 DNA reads TGTGCCAGCAGCCAGGGGACGCCGGAGGGTCAGCCCCAGCATTTT. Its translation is CASSQGTPEGQPQHF.

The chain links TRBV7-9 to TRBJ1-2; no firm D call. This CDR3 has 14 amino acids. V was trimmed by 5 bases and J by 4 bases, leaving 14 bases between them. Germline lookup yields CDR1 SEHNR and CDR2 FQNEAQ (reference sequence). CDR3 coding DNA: TGTGCCAGCAGCCCCCGCTTGGACCTCTATGGCTACACCTTC. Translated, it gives CASSPRLDLYGYTF.

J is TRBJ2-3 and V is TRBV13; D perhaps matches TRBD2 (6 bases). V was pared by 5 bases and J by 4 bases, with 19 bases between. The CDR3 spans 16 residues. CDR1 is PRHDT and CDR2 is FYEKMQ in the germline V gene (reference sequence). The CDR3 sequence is CASSPPLGGVADTQYF. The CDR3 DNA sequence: TGTGCCAGCAGCCCTCCCTTGGGGGGTGTAGCAGATACGCAGTATTTT.

The CDR3 reads CASSLASGGGTDTQYF. DNA for the CDR3: TGCGCCAGCAGCTTGGCTTCTGGGGGCGGCACAGATACGCAGTATTTT. V is TRBV5-1 and J is TRBJ2-3; the D gene is possibly TRBD1 (6 bases). The CDR3 has 16 residues. In germline, CDR1 is SGHRS, CDR2 YFSETQ. V gave up 0 bases and J gave up 1 base, with 12 bases separating them. Full variable domain (missing parts from reference TRBV5-1 and TRBJ2-3): KAGVTQTPRYLIKTRGQQVTLSCSPISGHRSVSWYQQTPGQGLQFLFEYFSETQRNKGNFPGRFSGRQFSNSRSEMNVSTLELGDSALYLCASSLASGGGTDTQYFGPGTRLTVL.

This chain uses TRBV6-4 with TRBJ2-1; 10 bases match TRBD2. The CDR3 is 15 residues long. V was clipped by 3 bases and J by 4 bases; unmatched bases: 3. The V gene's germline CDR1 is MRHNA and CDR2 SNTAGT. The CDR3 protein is CASSERAGGYNEQFF. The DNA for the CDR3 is TGTGCCAGCAGTGAACGAGCGGGGGGGTACAATGAGCAGTTCTTC.

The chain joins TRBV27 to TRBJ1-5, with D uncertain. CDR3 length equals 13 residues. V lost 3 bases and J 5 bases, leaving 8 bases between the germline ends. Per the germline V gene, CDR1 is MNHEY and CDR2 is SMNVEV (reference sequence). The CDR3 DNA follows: TGTGCCAGCAGTTTCCAACCCCATCAGCCCCAGCATTTT. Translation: CASSFQPHQPQHF.

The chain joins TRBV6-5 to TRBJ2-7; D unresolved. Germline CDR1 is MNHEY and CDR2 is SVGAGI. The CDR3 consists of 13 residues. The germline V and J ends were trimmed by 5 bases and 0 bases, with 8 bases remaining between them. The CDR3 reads CASSPTPSYEQYV. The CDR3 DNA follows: TGTGCCAGCAGTCCCACTCCCTCCTACGAGCAGTACGTC.

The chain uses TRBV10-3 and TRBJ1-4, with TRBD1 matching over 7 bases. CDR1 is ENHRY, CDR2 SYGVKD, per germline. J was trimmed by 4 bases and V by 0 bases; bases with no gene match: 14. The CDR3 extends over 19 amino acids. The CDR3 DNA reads TGTGCCATCAGTGAGTCGAATACAGACAGGACAGGAATTAATGAAAAACTGTTTTTT. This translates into CAISESNTDRTGINEKLFF.

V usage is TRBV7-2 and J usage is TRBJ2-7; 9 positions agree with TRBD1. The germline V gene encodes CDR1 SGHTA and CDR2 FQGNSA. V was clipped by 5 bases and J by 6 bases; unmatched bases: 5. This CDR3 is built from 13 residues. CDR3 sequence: CASSVDRGGEQYV. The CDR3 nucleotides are TGTGCCAGCAGCGTGGACAGGGGCGGCGAGCAGTACGTC.

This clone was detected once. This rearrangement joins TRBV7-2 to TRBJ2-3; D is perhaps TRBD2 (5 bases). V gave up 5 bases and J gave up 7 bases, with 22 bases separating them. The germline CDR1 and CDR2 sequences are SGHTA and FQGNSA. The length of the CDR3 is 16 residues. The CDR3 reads CASSPLRGGLQNTQYF. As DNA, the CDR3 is TGTGCCAGCAGCCCCCTCCGAGGAGGCCTTCAAAATACGCAGTATTTT. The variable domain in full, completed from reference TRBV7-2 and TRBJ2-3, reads GAGVSQSPSNKVTEKGKDVELRCDPISGHTALYWYRQSLGQGLEFLIYFQGNSAPDKSGLPSDRFSAERTGGSVSTLTIQRTQQEDSAVYLCASSPLRGGLQNTQYFGPGTRLTVL.

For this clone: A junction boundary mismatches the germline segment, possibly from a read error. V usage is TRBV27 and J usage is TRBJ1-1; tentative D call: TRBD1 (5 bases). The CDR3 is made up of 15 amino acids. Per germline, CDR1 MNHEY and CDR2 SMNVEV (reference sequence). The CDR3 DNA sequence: TGTGCCAGCAGTTTAGCGGGGCCCCCGAACGCTGAAGCTTTCTTT. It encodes CASSLAGPPNAEAFF.

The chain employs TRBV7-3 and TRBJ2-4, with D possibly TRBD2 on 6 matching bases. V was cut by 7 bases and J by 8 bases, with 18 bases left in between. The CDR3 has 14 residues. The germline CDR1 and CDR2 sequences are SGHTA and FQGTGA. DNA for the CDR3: TGTGCCAGCAATCACCGGGACGGAGGGGACATTCAGTACTTC. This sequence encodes CASNHRDGGDIQYF.

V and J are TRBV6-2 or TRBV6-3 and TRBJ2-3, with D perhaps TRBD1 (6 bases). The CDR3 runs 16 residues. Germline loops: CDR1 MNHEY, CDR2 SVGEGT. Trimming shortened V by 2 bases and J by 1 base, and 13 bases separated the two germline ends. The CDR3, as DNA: TGTGCCAGCAGTTACCATCAGGGGCGAGGCACAGATACGCAGTATTTT. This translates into CASSYHQGRGTDTQYF.

The DNA of the CDR3 is TGTGCCAGCAGCCAAGATAAATTTCTTATTGGGGGGCCGGGGAATGAGCAGTTCTTC. Residues: CASSQDKFLIGGPGNEQFF. The genes are TRBV14 and TRBJ2-1; D could derive from TRBD1 or TRBD2 (6 bases each). Germline assignment: CDR1 SGHDN and CDR2 FVKESK. The V end lost 0 bases, the J end lost 7 bases, and 25 bases lay between the germline ends. This CDR3 comprises 19 residues.

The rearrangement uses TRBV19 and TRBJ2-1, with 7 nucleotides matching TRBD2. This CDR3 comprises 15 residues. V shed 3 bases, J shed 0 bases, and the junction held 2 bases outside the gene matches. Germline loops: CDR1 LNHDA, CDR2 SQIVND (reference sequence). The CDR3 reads CASSITSVSYNEQFF. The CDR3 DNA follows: TGTGCCAGTAGTATCACTAGCGTCTCCTACAATGAGCAGTTCTTC.

The CDR3 DNA reads as TGTGCCAGCAGCTTAGAATACCGAGCAGATACGCAGTATTTT. Protein sequence: CASSLEYRADTQYF. The rearrangement joins TRBV7-2 to TRBJ2-3; D remains ambiguous. CDR1 and CDR2 from the germline V gene are SGHTA and FQGNSA. The length of the CDR3 is 14 residues. V lost 1 base to trimming and J lost 4 bases, with 9 bases between them.

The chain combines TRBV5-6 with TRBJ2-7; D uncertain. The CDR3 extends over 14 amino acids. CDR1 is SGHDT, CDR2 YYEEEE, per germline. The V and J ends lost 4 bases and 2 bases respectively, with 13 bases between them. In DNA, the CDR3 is TGTGCCAGCAGCCTGGAGACGGGCCCCTACGAGCAGTACTTC. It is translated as CASSLETGPYEQYF.

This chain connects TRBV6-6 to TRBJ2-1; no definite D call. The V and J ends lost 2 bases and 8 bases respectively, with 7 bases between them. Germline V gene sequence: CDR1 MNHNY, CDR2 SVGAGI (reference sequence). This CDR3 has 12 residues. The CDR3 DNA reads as TGTGCCAGCAGTTACCCGGGCGATGAGCAGTTCTTC. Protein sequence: CASSYPGDEQFF.

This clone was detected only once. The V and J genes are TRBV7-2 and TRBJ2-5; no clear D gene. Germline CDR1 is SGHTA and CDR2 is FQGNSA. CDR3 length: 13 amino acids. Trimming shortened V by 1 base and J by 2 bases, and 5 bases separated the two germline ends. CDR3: CASSLVQQETQYF. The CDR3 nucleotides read TGTGCCAGCAGCTTAGTCCAGCAAGAGACCCAGTACTTC.

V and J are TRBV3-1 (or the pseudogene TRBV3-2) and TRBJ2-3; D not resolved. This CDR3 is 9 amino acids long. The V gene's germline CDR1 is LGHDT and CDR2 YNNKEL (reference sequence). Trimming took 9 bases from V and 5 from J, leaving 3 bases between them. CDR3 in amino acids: CARLDTQYF. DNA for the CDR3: TGTGCCAGGCTAGATACGCAGTATTTT.